Reported below is one T cell receptor beta chain. Antigen: not known. The record originates from a study of shared clonotypes between healthy human individuals. General study points: Non-shared clonotypes had lower generation probabilities than clonotypes shared by all four sorted-subset donors.

The germline CDR1 and CDR2 sequences are SGHRS and YFSETQ. CDR3 size: 12 residues. Trimming took off 2 bases at V and 11 bases at J, with 14 bases between the two ends. Investigators spread the genomic DNA of each subset evenly over several immunoSEQ plates. For sorted subsets, 150 to 250 ng DNA per replicate equaled 30,000 or so T cell genomes. Profiling relied on immunoSEQ multiplex PCR, and the TCRdb table lists in-frame clones only, not all of them. This repertoire shows more than 900,000 clones, 75% to 85% found once; its top ten account for roughly 0.65%. This chain joins TRBV5-1 and TRBJ2-7; possible D gene TRBD1, 7 bases. The receptor comes from a young man in good health. Some clones in this sample may be carry-over from other donors' samples. Specimen: memory CD4+ T cells from PBMCs. The subset is: CD45RA-negative fraction. CDR3 in amino acids: CASSLLTGEEYF. The CDR3 DNA reads TGCGCCAGCAGCTTACTAACAGGGGAGGAGTACTTC.